This TCR beta chain was sequenced during a study of neurological immune-mediated disorders (dated by TCRdb to between 2019 and 2020). Regarding the research as a whole: Among the 35 or so multiple sclerosis patients, relapsing-remitting MS was present in approximately 31 and secondary progressive MS was present in 3. Using UMI-based sequencing, the study compared peripheral blood TCR-beta repertoires from patients with HTLV-I-associated myelopathy (HAM/TSP), patients with multiple sclerosis, and healthy controls. The cohort included 60 to 70 subjects: about 15 with HAM/TSP, approximately 35 with multiple sclerosis, and roughly 20 healthy controls. Alongside PBMC samples, the set of more than 80 TCR-beta libraries contained longitudinal samples, technical triplicates, and paired CD4+ and CD8+ T-cell subsets that had been sorted.

The paper's findings and limits, for the study overall: TCR clonal expansion was highest in HAM/TSP patients and lowest in MS patients, with MS patients falling below even healthy controls. No identical CDR3 amino acid sequences were found to be shared among expanded clones across subjects, suggesting that TCR-beta repertoires were private in all groups. In phylogenetic analysis, the repertoires of 18 of 34 MS patients grouped into a cluster of related CDR3 sequences, which suggests a possible signature at the repertoire level. No association of the MS cluster with clinical or MRI features was observed, and the need for larger cohorts was stated by the authors.

V and J lose 4 bases and 0 bases, and a span of 4 bases separates them. For CDR1 and CDR2, the germline V gene lists SGHTA and FQGNSA. Counted from cysteine to phenylalanine, this CDR3 has 12 amino acids. Kept here is only the CDR3 DNA, which spans 36 bases and is read in frame from base 1. This clonotype has at least ten counts. Its cognate antigen has yet to be identified. No much larger clone exists at a distance of one base, and base qualities are not known. To synthesize cDNA, template-switch 5'RACE was performed with a primer carrying a 10-nucleotide random unique molecular identifier so that each TCR transcript was tagged. Every sequencing run covered 15-18 subjects and yielded more than 160 million TCR-beta sequences. The RNeasy kit was used to extract total RNA. Using the KAPA Real-time Library Amplification kit, TCR-beta VDJ regions were amplified with primers for the TCR constant region and the 5'RACE anchor. Sample indexes and Illumina adaptors were added in a first PCR, after which library yield was increased in a second PCR. The roughly 650 bp TCR product was size-selected on a 2% E-gel SizeSelection system after Ampure bead purification. Before pooling, libraries had their quality checked on a Bioanalyzer, their concentration measured with Qubit, and their quantity determined with the Kapa Library Quantification kit. An Illumina HiSeq 2500 was used to sequence the libraries paired-end at 2 x 150 bp. To increase sequence diversity, about 25-31% phiX was spiked into each library pool. The study's processing was this. The quality-filtered reads were processed with the UMI-based MiGEC pipeline, whose error correction step removed more than 85% of the raw TCR sequences. VDJ genes were aligned to IMGT germline references, and each clonotype was defined by a unique CDR3 amino acid sequence together with V-J genes. Clonal expansion, Shannon diversity, and CDR3 relatedness (CalcPairwiseDistances, ClusterSamples) were evaluated with VDJtools, and phylogenetic trees were built with CLCbio workbench. A clone was classed as expanded if it had 8 or more unique UMIs, a cutoff based on coefficient-of-variation modelling across technical triplicates. The public sequencing data were trimmed at Q25 with fastp and processed into clonotypes with MiXCR by TCRdb, which kept only in-frame beta chains. Entries are consolidated by CDR3 protein sequence, retaining the most common genes and DNA. The V and J calls and clone size are TCRdb's, not the authors'. The sample table contains about 27,000 distinct CDR3 sequences; only one count was recorded for more than 2.5% of them. The top ten clones comprise around 7.1% of the sample.

Libraries from unsorted PBMCs were made from 2 million PBMCs kept in RNAlater at -80 degrees C until RNA extraction. Multiple sclerosis patients were enrolled in a US clinical protocol under which disease progression was evaluated by magnetic resonance imaging. Peripheral blood underwent Ficoll-Hypaque density gradient centrifugation to isolate PBMCs, which were then cryopreserved in liquid nitrogen. Material: PBMCs. The sequence is built from TRBV7-2 and TRBJ2-7; no confident D gene assignment can be made. The sequence derives from a woman younger than 45 with multiple sclerosis. The DNA reads as follows: TGTGCCAGCAGCTCCGCCTCCTACGAGCAGTACTTC. It translates to CASSSASYEQYF.